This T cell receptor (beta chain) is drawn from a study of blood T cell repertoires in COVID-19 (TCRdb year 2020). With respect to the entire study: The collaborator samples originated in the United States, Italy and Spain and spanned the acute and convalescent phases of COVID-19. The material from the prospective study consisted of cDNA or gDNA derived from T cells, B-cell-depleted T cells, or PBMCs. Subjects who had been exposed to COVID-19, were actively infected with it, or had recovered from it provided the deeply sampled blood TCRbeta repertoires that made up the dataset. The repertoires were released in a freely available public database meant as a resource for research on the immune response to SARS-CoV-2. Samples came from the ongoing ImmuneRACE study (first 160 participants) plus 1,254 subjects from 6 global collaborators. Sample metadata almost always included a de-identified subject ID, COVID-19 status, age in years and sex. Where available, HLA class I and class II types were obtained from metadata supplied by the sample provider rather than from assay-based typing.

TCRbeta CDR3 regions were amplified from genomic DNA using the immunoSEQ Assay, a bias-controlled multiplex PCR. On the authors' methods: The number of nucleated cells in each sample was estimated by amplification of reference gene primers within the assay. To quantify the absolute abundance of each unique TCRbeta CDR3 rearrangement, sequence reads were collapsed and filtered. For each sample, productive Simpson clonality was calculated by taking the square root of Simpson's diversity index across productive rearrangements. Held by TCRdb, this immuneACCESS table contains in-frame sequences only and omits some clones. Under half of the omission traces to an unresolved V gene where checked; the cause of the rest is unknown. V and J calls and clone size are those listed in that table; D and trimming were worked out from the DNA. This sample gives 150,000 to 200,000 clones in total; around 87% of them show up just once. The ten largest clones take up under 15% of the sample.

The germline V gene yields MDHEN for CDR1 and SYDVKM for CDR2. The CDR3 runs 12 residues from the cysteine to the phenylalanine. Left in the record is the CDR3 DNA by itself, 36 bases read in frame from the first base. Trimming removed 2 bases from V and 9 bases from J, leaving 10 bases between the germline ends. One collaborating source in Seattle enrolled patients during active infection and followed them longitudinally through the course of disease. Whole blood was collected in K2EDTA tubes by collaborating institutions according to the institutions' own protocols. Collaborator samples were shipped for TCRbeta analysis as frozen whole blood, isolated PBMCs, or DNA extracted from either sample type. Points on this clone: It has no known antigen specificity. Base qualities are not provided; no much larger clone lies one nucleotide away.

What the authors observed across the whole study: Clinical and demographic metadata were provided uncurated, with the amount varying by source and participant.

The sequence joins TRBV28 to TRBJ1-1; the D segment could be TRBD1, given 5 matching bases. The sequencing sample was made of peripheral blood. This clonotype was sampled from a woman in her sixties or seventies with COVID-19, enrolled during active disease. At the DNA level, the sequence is TGTGCCAGCAGTTTACCGACAGTTAAAGCTTTCTTT. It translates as CASSLPTVKAFF.